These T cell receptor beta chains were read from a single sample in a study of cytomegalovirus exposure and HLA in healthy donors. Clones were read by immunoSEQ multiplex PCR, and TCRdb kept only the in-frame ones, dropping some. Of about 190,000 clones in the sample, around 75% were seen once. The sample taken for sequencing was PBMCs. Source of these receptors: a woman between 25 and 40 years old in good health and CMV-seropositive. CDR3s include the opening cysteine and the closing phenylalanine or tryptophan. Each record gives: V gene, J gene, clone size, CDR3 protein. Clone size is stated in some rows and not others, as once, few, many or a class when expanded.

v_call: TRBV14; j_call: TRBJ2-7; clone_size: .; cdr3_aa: CASSPRGGYEQYF
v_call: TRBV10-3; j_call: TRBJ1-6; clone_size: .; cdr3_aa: CAISESRASNSPLHF
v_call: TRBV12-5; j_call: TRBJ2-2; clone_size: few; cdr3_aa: CASGLVLAGGGNTGELFF
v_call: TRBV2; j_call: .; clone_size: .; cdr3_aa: CASRRETSGSSEQYF
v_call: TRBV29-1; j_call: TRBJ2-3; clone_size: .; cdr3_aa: CSAILGGTSTDTQYF
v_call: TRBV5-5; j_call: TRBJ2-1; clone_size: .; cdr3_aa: CASSLLPSGSEEQFF
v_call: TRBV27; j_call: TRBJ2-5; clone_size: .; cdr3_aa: CASSFLARSQETQYF
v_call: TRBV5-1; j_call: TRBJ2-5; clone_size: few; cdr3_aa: CASSLNYLQETQYF
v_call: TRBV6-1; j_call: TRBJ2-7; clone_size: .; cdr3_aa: CASTVGGEQYF
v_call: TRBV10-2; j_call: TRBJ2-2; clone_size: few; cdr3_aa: CASNPSGGELFF
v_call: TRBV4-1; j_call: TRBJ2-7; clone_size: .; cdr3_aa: CASSQDRGSSYEQYF
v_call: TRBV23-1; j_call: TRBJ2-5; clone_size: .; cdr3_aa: CASGTSGSLRQYF
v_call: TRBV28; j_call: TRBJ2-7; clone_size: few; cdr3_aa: CASRLLAGGTHEQYF
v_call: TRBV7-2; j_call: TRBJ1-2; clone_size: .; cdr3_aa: CASSLAANGQGHGYTF
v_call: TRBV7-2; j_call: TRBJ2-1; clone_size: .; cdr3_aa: CASRPDTSVVNEQFF
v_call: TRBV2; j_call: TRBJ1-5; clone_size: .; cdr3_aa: CASSGGGRWSNQPQHF
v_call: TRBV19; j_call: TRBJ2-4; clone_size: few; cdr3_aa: CASSPPGLAKNIQYF
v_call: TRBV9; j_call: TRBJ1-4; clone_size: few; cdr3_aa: CASSGAGTVNEKLFF
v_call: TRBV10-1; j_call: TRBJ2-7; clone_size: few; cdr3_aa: CASSESPLGQGYSYEQYF
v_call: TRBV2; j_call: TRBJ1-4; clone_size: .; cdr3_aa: CASSRGGADEKLFF
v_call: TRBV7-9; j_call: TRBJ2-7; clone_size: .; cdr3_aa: CASSSLYEQYF
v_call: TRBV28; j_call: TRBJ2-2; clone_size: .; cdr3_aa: CASNSAGGGAGELFF
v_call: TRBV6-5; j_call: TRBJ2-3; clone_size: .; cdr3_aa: CASSYRGLSTDTQYF
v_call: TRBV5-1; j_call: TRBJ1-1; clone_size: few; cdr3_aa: CASSYRESTEAFF
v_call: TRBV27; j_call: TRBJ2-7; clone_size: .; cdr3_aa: CASGPGQDYEQYF
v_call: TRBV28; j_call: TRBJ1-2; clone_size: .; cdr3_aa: CASSPDRGGYTF
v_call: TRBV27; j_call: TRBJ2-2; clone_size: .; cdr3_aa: CASSSRMNTGELFF
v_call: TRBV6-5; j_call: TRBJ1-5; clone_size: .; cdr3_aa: CASTKGGENQPQHF
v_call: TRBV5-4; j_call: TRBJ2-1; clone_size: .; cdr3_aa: CASSLPGNSYNEQFF
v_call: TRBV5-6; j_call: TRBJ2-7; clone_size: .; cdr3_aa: CASSEGLAGAEQYF
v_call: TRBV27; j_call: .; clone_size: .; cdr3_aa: CASSATGYEQYF
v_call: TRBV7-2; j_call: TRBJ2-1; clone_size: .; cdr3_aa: CASSATSNDEQFF
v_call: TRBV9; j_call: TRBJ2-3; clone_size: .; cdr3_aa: CASSALPGTGGRDHNTDTQYF
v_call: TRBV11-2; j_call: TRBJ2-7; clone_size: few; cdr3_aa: CASSLAGLRREQYF
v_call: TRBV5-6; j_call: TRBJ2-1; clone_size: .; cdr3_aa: CASSLSRASPEQFF
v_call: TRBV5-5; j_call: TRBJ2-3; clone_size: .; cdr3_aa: CASSPRTVTDTQYF
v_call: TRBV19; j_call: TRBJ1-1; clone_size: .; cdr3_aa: CASSISVNTEAFF
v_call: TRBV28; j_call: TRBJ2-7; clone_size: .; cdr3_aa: CASSTGSEQYF
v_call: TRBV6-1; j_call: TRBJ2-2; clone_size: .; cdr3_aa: CASEAGPGELFF
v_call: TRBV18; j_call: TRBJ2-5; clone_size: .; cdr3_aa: CASSRGTVTETQYF